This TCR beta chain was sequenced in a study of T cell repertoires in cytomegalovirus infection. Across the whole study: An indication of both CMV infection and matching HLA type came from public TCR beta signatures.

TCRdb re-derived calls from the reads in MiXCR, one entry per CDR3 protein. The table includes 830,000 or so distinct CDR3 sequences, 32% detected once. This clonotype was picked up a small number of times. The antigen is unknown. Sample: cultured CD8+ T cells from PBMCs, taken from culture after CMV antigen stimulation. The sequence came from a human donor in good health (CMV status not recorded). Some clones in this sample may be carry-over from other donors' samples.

The CDR3 reads CASSDQERGGKYTGELFF. For the CDR3, the DNA is TGTGCCAGCAGTGACCAGGAGCGGGGGGGCAAATACACCGGGGAGCTGTTTTTT. J is TRBJ2-2 and V is TRBV7-2; 10 bases match TRBD2. From germline, CDR1 is SGHTA and CDR2 FQGNSA. This CDR3 spans 18 amino acids. V shed 6 bases, J shed 3 bases, and the junction held 13 bases outside the gene matches.